The 11 T cell receptor beta chains below were found in one sample sequenced in a study of T-cell memory formation after mild COVID-19. TCRdb re-called the 5' RACE reads with MiXCR, one entry per CDR3 protein. The sample records more than 120,000 distinct CDR3 sequences, 6% to 7% being singletons. The sequenced material came from PBMCs or a T cell subset sorted from them (not recorded which). The receptors derive from an adult woman who had mild COVID-19 (a few samples of this study predate the infection). Cell type and time point are not known.

This clonotype was seen a handful of times. The chain links TRBV7-3 to TRBJ2-5, with D maybe TRBD1 (7 bases). The CDR3 extends over 16 amino acids. The germline V and J ends were trimmed by 4 bases and 2 bases, with 17 bases remaining between them. CDR1 SGHTA and CDR2 FQGTGA come from the germline V gene. CDR3 sequence (DNA): TGTGCCAGCAGCTCGGGACTCTCAGGGGGTCAAGAGACCCAGTACTTC. Its protein product is CASSSGLSGGQETQYF.

This clonotype was recorded a few times. The chain carries TRBV9 and TRBJ2-3, with 9 nucleotides matching TRBD2. The germline V gene has CDR1 SGDLS and CDR2 YYNGEE. The trim removed 2 bases at V and 5 bases at J, leaving 9 bases unmatched. This CDR3 has 16 amino acids. CDR3 residues: CASSVGSGRVGDTQYF. The CDR3 nucleotides are TGTGCCAGCAGCGTGGGTAGCGGGAGAGTGGGAGATACGCAGTATTTT.

This rearrangement joins TRBV7-2 to TRBJ2-2; 10 bases are shared with TRBD2. The CDR3 length is 16 residues. Germline V lookup: CDR1 SGHTA, CDR2 FQGNSA. V shed 3 bases and J 5 bases; nucleotides not matched to a gene: 6. The CDR3 region is CASSFNPGLATGELFF. The CDR3 DNA reads as TGTGCCAGCAGCTTCAACCCGGGACTAGCGACCGGGGAGCTGTTTTTT. The entire variable domain, with the rest obtained from reference TRBV7-2 and TRBJ2-2, is as follows: GAGVSQSPSNKVTEKGKDVELRCDPISGHTALYWYRQSLGQGLEFLIYFQGNSAPDKSGLPSDRFSAERTGGSVSTLTIQRTQQEDSAVYLCASSFNPGLATGELFFGEGSRLTVL.

CDR3 DNA: TGCGCCAGCAGCTCCGGACCGCAAACTAATGAAAAACTGTTTTTT. Translating it yields CASSSGPQTNEKLFF. The gene calls are TRBV5-1 and TRBJ1-4; D remains unclear. Trimming stripped 3 bases from V and 1 base from J, with 10 bases between. Germline-derived CDR1 and CDR2 are SGHRS and YFSETQ. The CDR3 spans 15 residues.

The rearrangement joins TRBV29-1 to TRBJ2-2; D ambiguous. Trimming shortened V by 1 base and J by 4 bases, and 7 bases separated the two germline ends. Germline-derived CDR1 and CDR2 are SQVTM and ANQGSEA. The length of the CDR3 is 13 residues. CDR3 protein: CSVEGHLTGELFF. The CDR3, as DNA: TGCAGCGTTGAAGGCCACCTCACCGGGGAGCTGTTTTTT.

In this sample, this clonotype turned up a few times. This sequence joins TRBV7-2 and TRBJ2-7; 7 nucleotides line up with TRBD1. CDR3 length: 13 amino acids. Germline V gives CDR1 SGHTA, CDR2 FQGNSA. After removal of 2 bases from V and 4 bases from J, the junction contained 2 bases not matched to a gene. This chain's CDR3 is CASSLQGEYEQYF. As DNA, the CDR3 is TGTGCCAGCAGCTTACAGGGGGAGTACGAGCAGTACTTC.

This clonotype was detected a few times. V usage is TRBV11-2 and J usage is TRBJ2-1; unclear D gene. This CDR3 region has 13 residues. V was shortened by 3 bases and J by 6 bases, with 9 bases between the two germline ends. From germline, CDR1 is SGHAT and CDR2 FQNNGV. Written as DNA, the CDR3 is TGTGCCAGCAGCTTTTCCAGAAGCAATGAGCAGTTCTTC. Translated, it gives CASSFSRSNEQFF.

The chain combines TRBV29-1 with TRBJ1-1, with 12 nucleotides matching TRBD1. Germline lookup yields CDR1 SQVTM and CDR2 ANQGSEA. J gave up 4 bases and V 3 bases, and 3 bases lay outside the gene matches. CDR3 length: 14 amino acids. CDR3 residues: CSVDPGQGATEAFF. CDR3 bases: TGCAGCGTTGACCCGGGACAGGGGGCCACTGAAGCTTTCTTT.

This clonotype was observed many times. The chain is built from TRBV5-6 and TRBJ1-1; tentatively, D is TRBD1 (6 bases). The CDR3 sequence is 12 residues long. Trimming pared 5 bases from V and 8 bases from J, leaving 13 bases between. In germline, CDR1 is SGHDT, CDR2 YYEEEE. The DNA of the CDR3 is TGTGCCAGCAGTAGACAGGCGGTGGAAGCTTTCTTT. Its translation: CASSRQAVEAFF.

The rearrangement joins TRBV12-3 or TRBV12-4 to TRBJ1-4, with a possible D match to TRBD1 (6 bases). The CDR3 totals 13 residues. V shed 6 bases and J shed 6 bases, with 11 bases lying between them. The CDR3, as DNA: TGTGCCAGCAGACCCACAGGGTATGAAAAACTGTTTTTT. Translated, it gives CASRPTGYEKLFF.

This clonotype occurred many times. The rearrangement links TRBV5-6 to TRBJ2-7; 10 bases match TRBD2. Germline V gene data show CDR1 as SGHDT and CDR2 as YYEEEE. The CDR3 covers 16 residues. Trimming took 0 bases from V and 3 from J; bases not matched to a gene: 6. CDR3 nucleotide sequence: TGTGCCAGCAGCTTGGCCCTAGCGGGAGACCTCTACGAGCAGTACTTC. This translates into CASSLALAGDLYEQYF.